These 18 T cell receptor beta chains came from one sample sequenced in a study of cytomegalovirus exposure and HLA in healthy donors. The PCR was carried out with 60 Vbeta primers and 13 Jbeta primers. TCRdb's copy holds only in-frame clones and misses some; the assay was immunoSEQ multiplex PCR. This table has some 180,000 clones, around 84% appearing once. The specimen sequenced was PBMCs. The receptors were sampled from a woman in her late teens or twenties in good health and CMV-seronegative.

In its sample, this clone was seen a few times. CDR3 region: CASSLQETQYF. The DNA of the CDR3 is TGTGCCAGCAGCCTCCAAGAGACCCAGTACTTC. The J gene is TRBJ2-5, the V gene TRBV11-2; D is unclear. Trimming shortened V by 5 bases and J by 1 base, and 2 bases separated the two germline ends. The CDR3 spans 11 residues. Germline V gene lookup returns CDR1 SGHAT and CDR2 FQNNGV.

This clone was recorded once. The chain couples TRBV30 to TRBJ1-1, with D unresolved. The CDR3 runs 13 residues. The germline V gene has CDR1 GTSNPN and CDR2 SVGIG (reference sequence). Trimming shortened V by 0 bases and J by 8 bases, and 13 bases separated the two germline ends. DNA of the CDR3: TGTGCCTGGAGTGTACTCGGGGAGATCGAAGCTTTCTTT. Protein: CAWSVLGEIEAFF.

V and J are TRBV4-2 and TRBJ1-1, with a weak D call TRBD1 (5 bases). CDR1 is LGHNA, CDR2 YNFKEQ, per germline. The CDR3 length is 16 residues. The germline V and J ends were trimmed by 5 bases and 2 bases, with 18 bases remaining between them. This CDR3 reads CASSLELGLANTEAFF. CDR3 bases: TGTGCCAGCAGCTTGGAGTTGGGGCTCGCAAACACTGAAGCTTTCTTT.

The chain combines TRBV5-4 with TRBJ2-1; D might be TRBD1 (5 bases). Per the germline V gene, CDR1 is SGHNT and CDR2 is YYREEE (reference sequence). Trimming cost V 4 bases and J 0 bases, with 11 bases left between them. The CDR3 has 15 amino acids. CDR3 amino acids: CASSTDMSSYNEQFF. In DNA form, the CDR3 reads TGTGCCAGCAGCACGGACATGAGCTCCTACAATGAGCAGTTCTTC. The complete variable domain, with remaining parts taken from reference TRBV5-4 and TRBJ2-1, reads ETGVTQSPTHLIKTRGQQVTLRCSSQSGHNTVSWYQQALGQGPQFIFQYYREEENGRGNFPPRFSGLQFPNYSSELNVNALELDDSALYLCASSTDMSSYNEQFFGPGTRLTVL.

This clone was observed a few times. The V call is TRBV10-1, the J call TRBJ1-1; possibly TRBD1 for D (6 bases). The length of the CDR3 is 17 residues. CDR1 and CDR2 (germline): WNHNN, SYGVQD (reference sequence). V was trimmed by 5 bases and J by 3 bases, leaving 22 bases between them. Here the CDR3 DNA reads TGCGCCAGCAGTCGACCACAGGGCCTGACTCTACACACTGAAGCTTTCTTT. This encodes CASSRPQGLTLHTEAFF.

The chain joins TRBV19 to TRBJ1-1; perhaps TRBD1 as D (5 bases). The CDR3 runs 13 residues. Germline CDR1 LNHDA, CDR2 SQIVND (reference sequence). V gave up 6 bases and J gave up 10 bases, with 18 bases separating them. CDR3 residues: CASRDRPGGRAFF. As DNA, the CDR3 is TGTGCCAGTAGAGACAGACCCGGAGGGCGAGCTTTCTTT. The full variable domain, completed using reference TRBV19 and TRBJ1-1, is DGGITQSPKYLFRKEGQNVTLSCEQNLNHDAMYWYRQDPGQGLRLIYYSQIVNDFQKGDIAEGYSVSREKKESFPLTVTSAQKNPTAFYLCASRDRPGGRAFFGQGTRLTVV.

V usage is TRBV30 and J usage is TRBJ1-2; D perhaps matches TRBD1 (5 bases). Looked up from germline, CDR1 is GTSNPN and CDR2 is SVGIG (reference sequence). The ends were cut back, 2 bases at V and 8 bases at J, with 12 bases in the middle. The CDR3 runs 12 residues. DNA of the CDR3: TGTGCCTGGAGTCCCCAGACAGCCGGCTACACCTTC. Residues: CAWSPQTAGYTF.

This clone was observed once. This sequence joins TRBV19 and TRBJ1-1; D ambiguous. Germline V gives CDR1 LNHDA, CDR2 SQIVND (reference sequence). V was shortened by 1 base and J by 0 bases, with 6 bases between the two germline ends. CDR3 size: 14 residues. CDR3 in amino acids: CASSIAQMNTEAFF. The CDR3 DNA reads TGTGCCAGTAGTATAGCACAGATGAACACTGAAGCTTTCTTT. Looking up the rest from reference TRBV19 and TRBJ1-1 gives the full variable domain: DGGITQSPKYLFRKEGQNVTLSCEQNLNHDAMYWYRQDPGQGLRLIYYSQIVNDFQKGDIAEGYSVSREKKESFPLTVTSAQKNPTAFYLCASSIAQMNTEAFFGQGTRLTVV.

The chain recombines TRBV6-5 with TRBJ1-4; possibly TRBD1 for D (6 bases). This CDR3 is built from 15 residues. V lost 0 bases and J lost 7, with 12 bases in between. The germline CDR1 and CDR2 sequences are MNHEY and SVGAGI. In DNA form, the CDR3 reads TGTGCCAGCAGTTACTCGAACCAGGGGCTTGAAAAACTGTTTTTT. This codes for CASSYSNQGLEKLFF.

The V call is TRBV9, the J call TRBJ1-3; the match to TRBD1 covers 12 bases. Germline loops: CDR1 SGDLS, CDR2 YYNGEE. J lost 3 bases, V lost 1 base, and 5 bases had no gene match. This CDR3 is 17 amino acids long. CDR3: CASSVSGTGGIGNTIYF. CDR3 coding DNA: TGTGCCAGCAGCGTATCCGGGACAGGGGGCATTGGAAACACCATATATTTT.

This chain connects TRBV6-6 to TRBJ2-4; D might be TRBD2 (6 bases). V was trimmed by 8 bases and J by 4 bases, leaving 12 bases between them. The CDR3 consists of 13 residues. Germline V lookup: CDR1 MNHNY, CDR2 SVGAGI (reference sequence). In DNA, the CDR3 is TGTGCCAGCCAGACTGGGGGGAAAAACATTCAGTACTTC. Protein sequence: CASQTGGKNIQYF.

The chain is built from TRBV7-2 and TRBJ1-1, with TRBD1 matching 8 bases. V was clipped by 6 bases and J by 1 base; unmatched bases: 7. The CDR3 spans 15 residues. Germline CDR1 is SGHTA and CDR2 is FQGNSA. CDR3 sequence (DNA): TGTGCCAGCAGTTCGACCGGGACAGGGAACACTGAAGCTTTCTTT. This sequence encodes CASSSTGTGNTEAFF.

V usage is TRBV9 and J usage is TRBJ1-1; TRBD1 might be the D (6 bases). Per the germline V gene, CDR1 is SGDLS and CDR2 is YYNGEE. Trimming pared 2 bases from V and 1 base from J, leaving 15 bases between. The CDR3 contains 16 residues. CDR3 DNA sequence: TGTGCCAGCAGCGTCCGGGACACCCTGCCGAACACTGAAGCTTTCTTT. Translation: CASSVRDTLPNTEAFF.

The chain links TRBV15 to TRBJ2-1, with TRBD2 matching 12 bases. J was trimmed by 4 bases and V by 0 bases; bases with no gene match: 7. This CDR3 comprises 18 residues. Germline values: CDR1 LNHNV, CDR2 YYDKDF (reference sequence). DNA for the CDR3: TGTGCCACCAGCAGAGATCTCCTAGCGGGAGGGACGTACAATGAGCAGTTCTTC. Protein: CATSRDLLAGGTYNEQFF. Full variable domain (outside the CDR3, taken from reference TRBV15 and TRBJ2-1): DAMVIQNPRYQVTQFGKPVTLSCSQTLNHNVMYWYQQKSSQAPKLLFHYYDKDFNNEADTPDNFQSRRPNTSFCFLDIRSPGLGDTAMYLCATSRDLLAGGTYNEQFFGPGTRLTVL.

This chain uses TRBV7-2 with TRBJ1-5; D remains ambiguous. CDR3 length equals 14 residues. In germline, CDR1 is SGHTA, CDR2 FQGNSA. The V end lost 1 base, the J end lost 0 bases, and 4 bases lay between the germline ends. CDR3 protein: CASSLGDSNQPQHF. CDR3 bases: TGTGCCAGCAGCTTAGGAGATAGCAATCAGCCCCAGCATTTT.

The chain is built from TRBV7-2 and TRBJ2-1, with 8 positions matching TRBD2. This CDR3 is 14 amino acids long. The germline V gene encodes CDR1 SGHTA and CDR2 FQGNSA. V was clipped by 5 bases and J by 4 bases; unmatched bases: 4. The CDR3 bases are TGTGCCAGCAGCGTTAGCGGGAAGTACAATGAGCAGTTCTTC. Its protein product is CASSVSGKYNEQFF.

Of note for this clone: Other DNA sequences from this sample encode an identical CDR3 as well. The chain joins TRBV9 to TRBJ2-2; 9 bases are shared with TRBD1. Germline CDR1 and CDR2: SGDLS and YYNGEE. Unmatched junction bases numbered 3, after V lost 2 bases and J lost 1 base. The CDR3 is made up of 16 amino acids. The CDR3 protein is CASSVGTGRNTGELFF. CDR3 coding DNA: TGTGCCAGCAGCGTCGGGACAGGGAGGAACACCGGGGAGCTGTTTTTT. Full variable domain (remainder filled in from reference TRBV9 and TRBJ2-2): DSGVTQTPKHLITATGQRVTLRCSPRSGDLSVYWYQQSLDQGLQFLIQYYNGEERAKGNILERFSAQQFPDLHSELNLSSLELGDSALYFCASSVGTGRNTGELFFGEGSRLTVL.

In its sample, this clone was seen a few times. The V and J genes are TRBV7-2 and TRBJ2-5, with 7 nucleotides matching TRBD2. Germline CDR1 is SGHTA and CDR2 is FQGNSA. The junction had 1 base not matched to a gene; V was cut back by 4 bases and J by 2 bases. The CDR3 runs 13 residues. Here the CDR3 DNA reads TGTGCCAGCAGCTGGGGACTACAAGAGACCCAGTACTTC. This gives the protein CASSWGLQETQYF.